Listed here is a single T cell receptor (beta chain). The table lists this clonotype with many counts. Its antigen is not yet known. Base qualities are not recorded, but no much larger clone differs from it by a single base. The iRepertoire nested amplicon-rescue multiplex PCR (arm-PCR) platform was used to amplify TCR alpha and beta CDR3 regions from RNA. The input for one-step reverse transcription and amplification was about 100-400 ng of either tissue mRNA or PBMC total RNA. Following bead purification, Illumina adapters were added by a secondary multiplex PCR, and libraries between 200 and 400 bp were gel-purified. The libraries contained internal 6-nucleotide barcodes that were used for demultiplexing. Libraries were sequenced on an Illumina MiSeq with 2x220 or 2x250 nucleotide paired-end reads. The original methods were these. Paired reads were merged using FLASH 1.2.11 and aligned with BWA-MEM to the GRCh37 human genome, and TRA and TRB reads were then extracted. An IMGT-derived reference of cassette sequences and CDR3 motifs, with pseudogenes included, was used for V and J assignment. Three-frame translation of reads was performed, and productive CDR3s were defined as those with a C...FGXG motif and no stop codons. A clonotype was defined as a unique combination of a V-J cassette pair and a CDR3 amino acid sequence. Hamming distance filtering was applied to reads, with thresholds set by the sequence error rate of each sample in mapped regions. In TCRdb, the public reads were trimmed at Q25 with fastp and aligned with MiXCR, with productive beta chains retained. When rows share a CDR3 protein, they turn into one entry using the most common DNA and genes. The V and J calls here are based on TCRdb, not the publication. In this sample the table shows roughly 200,000 distinct CDR3 sequences, approximately 40% of which occur a single time. Clones ranked in the top ten supply roughly 5.2% of the sample.

This sample stems from a study of glioma-infiltrating T cells (dated by TCRdb to the mid-2010s). Study-wide context: Sequencing of TCR alpha- and beta-chain repertoires was performed on glioma tissue, on non-neoplastic brain tissue, and on matched peripheral blood mononuclear cells. To gauge divergence between tissue and blood T-cell populations, every tissue-infiltrating repertoire was compared against the peripheral blood repertoire from the same patient. The paired cohort comprised three low-grade glioma patients, about eight primary glioblastoma patients and three non-glioma patients contributing non-neoplastic brain tissue. Broader findings and caveats from the paper: Small numbers underpinned the group comparisons: about eight glioblastoma patients, three low-grade glioma patients and three non-neoplastic patients. VJ-independent divergence between tissue and blood was below expectation in non-neoplastic patients but above expectation in all gliomas, especially low-grade gliomas. Only a very small number of CDR3 sequences turned up in both tissue and blood, a result put down to high CDR3 diversity combined with limited sampling.

V is shortened by 0 bases, J by 2 bases, and the region joining them spans 6 bases. Measured from the cysteine to the phenylalanine, the CDR3 is 14 residues long. The CDR3 DNA has 42 bases and is translated from base 1. The germline V gene encodes CDR1 SGHVS and CDR2 FQNEAQ. The sequence derives from a human donor with low-grade glioma or glioblastoma, undergoing nonglioma brain surgery, or in good health (not recorded which). Material for sequencing was glioma tissue, nonneoplastic brain tissue, or PBMCs (not recorded which). The chain joins TRBV7-8 to TRBJ2-3; there is no confident call for the D gene. The DNA sequence follows: TGTGCCAGCAGCTTAGCCGCGGACACAGATACGCAGTATTTT. Its translation is CASSLAADTDTQYF.